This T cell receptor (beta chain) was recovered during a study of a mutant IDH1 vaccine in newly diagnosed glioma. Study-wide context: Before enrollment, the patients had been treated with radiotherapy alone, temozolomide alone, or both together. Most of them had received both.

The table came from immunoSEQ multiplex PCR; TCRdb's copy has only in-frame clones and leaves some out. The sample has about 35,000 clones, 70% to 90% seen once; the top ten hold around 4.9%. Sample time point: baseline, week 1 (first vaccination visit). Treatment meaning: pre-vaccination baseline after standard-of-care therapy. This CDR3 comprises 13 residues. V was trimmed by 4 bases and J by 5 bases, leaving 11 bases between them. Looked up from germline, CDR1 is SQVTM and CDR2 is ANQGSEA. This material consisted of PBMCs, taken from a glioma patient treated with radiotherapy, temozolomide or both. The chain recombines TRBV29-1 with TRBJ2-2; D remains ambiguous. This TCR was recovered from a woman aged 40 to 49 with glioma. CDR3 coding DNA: TGCAGCGTTGCCGCCAGGAGTACCGGGGAGCTGTTTTTT. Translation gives CSVAARSTGELFF.